This T cell receptor (beta chain) was observed in a study of CD8 T cells in ankylosing spondylitis. MiXCR was run by TCRdb on the 5' RACE reads, yielding one entry per CDR3 protein. The data contain about 69,000 distinct CDR3 sequences, approximately 5.3% of them singletons. Details on this clonotype: A read error may be the cause here, since a much bigger clone is one base away.

Sequencing was done on a sample of blood, either unsorted or a sorted T cell fraction (not recorded which). This TCR was recovered from a male donor with ankylosing spondylitis or in good health (not recorded which).

CDR3 sequence (DNA): TGCAGTACTAGACCCCCAGACGGGAGGCAAGAGACCCAGTACTTC. This gives the protein CSTRPPDGRQETQYF. This sequence joins TRBV20-1 and TRBJ2-5, with 7 bases lining up with TRBD2. The CDR3 length is 15 residues. Germline V lookup: CDR1 DFQATT, CDR2 SNEGSKA (reference sequence).